This T cell receptor beta chain came from a study of OX40 agonist ivuxolimab in advanced cancers. At the level of the study: Patients receiving dose escalation had hepatocellular carcinoma, melanoma, renal cell or head and neck cancer.

Using immunoSEQ multiplex PCR, the repertoire was profiled, and TCRdb retains in-frame clones only, with some absent. Of about 52,000 clones in the sample, less than 90% were seen once. The trim removed 3 bases at V and 7 bases at J, leaving 6 bases unmatched. This CDR3 comprises 16 residues. Germline CDR1 reads SGHVS; CDR2 reads FQNEAQ. For this clone: The antigen is undetermined.

Cycle 7 day 1, cycle 4 day 1, and baseline were the timepoints at which blood was sampled. General study results and limits: Expanded peripheral T cell antigen specificity was not determined.

This chain uses TRBV7-8 with TRBJ1-6; 10 bases are shared with TRBD1. The clonotype comes from an adult with an advanced solid tumor such as melanoma, head and neck, liver or kidney cancer. The specimen was CD4+ or CD8+ T cells sorted from blood, collected in a trial of the OX40 agonist ivuxolimab. The CDR3 region is CASSFGPGQGNSPLHF. The DNA of the CDR3 is TGTGCCAGCAGCTTTGGCCCGGGACAGGGGAATTCACCCCTCCACTTT.